This T cell receptor (beta chain) derives from a study of Graves' ophthalmopathy and Graves' hyperthyroidism. Overall study results and limits: Most expanded thyroid clonotypes above 0.001 frequency also appeared in blood. With over 85% sensitivity and about 83% specificity, a 13-signature model separated ophthalmopathy from stable hyperthyroidism.

Germline values: CDR1 MGHRA, CDR2 YSYEKL. The V segment lost 4 bases and the J segment 3 bases; nucleotides outside the gene matches: 14. The CDR3 consists of 17 residues. This clonotype was seen at least ten times. The antigen is unknown. RNA transcripts provided the template for amplifying TCR beta CDR3 regions. First-round RT-PCR relied on HTBI primers, and a second-round multiplex PCR came next. TCRdb recomputed calls from the multiplex PCR reads with MiXCR, one row per CDR3 protein. The table lists approximately 410,000 distinct CDR3 sequences, approximately 15% of them singletons. None of the included patients had other autoimmune diseases, uncontrolled infections, pregnancy or lactation, as these led to exclusion. Diagnosis used clinical symptoms, serum thyroxine, TRAb, thyroid ultrasound and orbital computed tomography.

The chain links TRBV4-1 to TRBJ1-2; 7 positions agree with TRBD1. The sample consisted of peripheral blood. This TCR was sampled from a young woman with stable Graves' hyperthyroidism. The CDR3 region is CASSLRDSPTLDYGYTF. In nucleotides, the CDR3 is TGCGCCAGCAGCCTCCGGGACAGTCCCACCTTGGACTATGGCTACACCTTC.